This TCR beta chain was obtained from a study of shared T cell receptors in the human thymus. Measured with immunoSEQ multiplex PCR; TCRdb has only the in-frame clones, and not every one. The profile shows approximately 490,000 clones, about 80% of them singletons. The CDR3 is 15 amino acids. The germline CDR1 and CDR2 sequences are LNHDA and SQIVND (reference sequence). Trimming took 4 bases from V and 5 from J; bases not matched to a gene: 7. These data also formed part of another study, on human thymus T cells. Per that study: Thymus was obtained from resections taken during corrective heart surgery. The related literature has documented a marked overlap of thymic repertoires among unrelated individuals.

The V gene is TRBV19, the J gene TRBJ1-5; TRBD1 matches at 8 bases. What was sequenced was thymocytes. The TCR was taken from a boy under two years old with a congenital heart defect. The CDR3 spells CASSTQDRVDQPQHF. The CDR3 nucleotides are TGTGCCAGTAGTACACAGGACAGGGTGGATCAGCCCCAGCATTTT.